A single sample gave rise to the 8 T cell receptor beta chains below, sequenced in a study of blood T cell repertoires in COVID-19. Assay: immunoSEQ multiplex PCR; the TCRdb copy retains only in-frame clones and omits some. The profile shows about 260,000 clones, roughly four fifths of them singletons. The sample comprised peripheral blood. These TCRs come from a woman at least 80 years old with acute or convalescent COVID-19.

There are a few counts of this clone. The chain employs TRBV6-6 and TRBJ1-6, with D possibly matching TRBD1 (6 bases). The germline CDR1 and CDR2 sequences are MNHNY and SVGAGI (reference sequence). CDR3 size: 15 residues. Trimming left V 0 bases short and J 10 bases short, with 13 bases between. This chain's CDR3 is CASSYSQGRGSPLHF. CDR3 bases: TGTGCCAGCAGTTACTCACAGGGTAGGGGCTCACCCCTCCACTTT.

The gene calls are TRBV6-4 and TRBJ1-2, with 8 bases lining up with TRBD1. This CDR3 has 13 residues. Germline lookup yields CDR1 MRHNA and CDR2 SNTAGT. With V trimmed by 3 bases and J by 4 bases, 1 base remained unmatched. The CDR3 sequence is CASSETGGYGYTF. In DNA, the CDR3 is TGTGCCAGCAGTGAAACAGGGGGCTATGGCTACACCTTC.

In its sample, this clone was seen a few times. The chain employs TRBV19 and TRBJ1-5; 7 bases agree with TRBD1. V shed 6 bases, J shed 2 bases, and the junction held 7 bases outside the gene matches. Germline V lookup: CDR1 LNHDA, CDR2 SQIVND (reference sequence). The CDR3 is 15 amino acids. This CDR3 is CASSLTGSGNQPQHF. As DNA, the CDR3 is TGTGCCAGTAGCCTGACAGGGTCGGGCAATCAGCCCCAGCATTTT. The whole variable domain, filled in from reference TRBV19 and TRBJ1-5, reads DGGITQSPKYLFRKEGQNVTLSCEQNLNHDAMYWYRQDPGQGLRLIYYSQIVNDFQKGDIAEGYSVSREKKESFPLTVTSAQKNPTAFYLCASSLTGSGNQPQHFGDGTRLSIL.

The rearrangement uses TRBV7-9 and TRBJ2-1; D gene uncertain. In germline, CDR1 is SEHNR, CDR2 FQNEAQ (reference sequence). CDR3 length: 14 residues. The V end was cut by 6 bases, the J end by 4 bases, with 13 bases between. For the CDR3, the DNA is TGTGCCAGCAGGATGCCGGGTCCTTACAATGAGCAGTTCTTC. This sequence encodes CASRMPGPYNEQFF.

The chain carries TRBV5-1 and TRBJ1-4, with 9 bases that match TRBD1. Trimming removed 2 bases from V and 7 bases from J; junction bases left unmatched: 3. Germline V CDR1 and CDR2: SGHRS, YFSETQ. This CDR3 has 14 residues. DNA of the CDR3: TGCGCCAGCAGCTTATCGGGACAGGGTGAAAAACTGTTTTTT. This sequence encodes CASSLSGQGEKLFF. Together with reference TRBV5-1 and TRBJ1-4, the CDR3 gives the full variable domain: KAGVTQTPRYLIKTRGQQVTLSCSPISGHRSVSWYQQTPGQGLQFLFEYFSETQRNKGNFPGRFSGRQFSNSRSEMNVSTLELGDSALYLCASSLSGQGEKLFFGSGTQLSVL.

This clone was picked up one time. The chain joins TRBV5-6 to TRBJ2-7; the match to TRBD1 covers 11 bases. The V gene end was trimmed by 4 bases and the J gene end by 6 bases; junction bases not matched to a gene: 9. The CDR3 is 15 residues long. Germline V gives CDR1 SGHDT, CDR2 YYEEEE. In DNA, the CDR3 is TGTGCCAGCAGCGTCACCGGGACAGGGGGTCGCGAGCAGTACTTC. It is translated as CASSVTGTGGREQYF.

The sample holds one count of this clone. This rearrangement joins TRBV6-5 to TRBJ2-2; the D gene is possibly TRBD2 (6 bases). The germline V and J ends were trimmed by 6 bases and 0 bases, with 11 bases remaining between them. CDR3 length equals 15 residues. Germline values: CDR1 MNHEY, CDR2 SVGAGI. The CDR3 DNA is TGTGCCAGCAGCGTTCGGGGGACGAACACCGGGGAGCTGTTTTTT. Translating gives CASSVRGTNTGELFF.

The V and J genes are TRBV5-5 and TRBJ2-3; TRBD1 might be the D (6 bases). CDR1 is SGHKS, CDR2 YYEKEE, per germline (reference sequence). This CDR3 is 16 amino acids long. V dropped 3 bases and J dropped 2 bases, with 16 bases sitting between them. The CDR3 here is CASSSEVGAYTDTQYF. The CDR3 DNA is TGTGCCAGCAGCTCTGAGGTGGGGGCCTACACAGATACGCAGTATTTT. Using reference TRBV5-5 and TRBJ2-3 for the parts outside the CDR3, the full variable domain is DAGVTQSPTHLIKTRGQQVTLRCSPISGHKSVSWYQQVLGQGPQFIFQYYEKEERGRGNFPDRFSARQFPNYSSELNVNALLLGDSALYLCASSSEVGAYTDTQYFGPGTRLTVL.